Sequencing of this T cell receptor beta chain was carried out in a study of Ad26.COV2.S vaccination and SARS-CoV-2 variants. CDR3 length equals 13 residues. The V end lost 2 bases, the J end lost 1 base, and 8 bases lay between the germline ends. The germline V gene encodes CDR1 GTSNPN and CDR2 SVGIG (reference sequence). Treatment denoted: 15 to 20 received Ad26.COV2.S at low or high dose, single or two shots; about 5 received placebo; per-sample allocation not given. On day 63 after the first injection, vaccine and placebo recipients gave samples. TCRdb keeps only in-frame clones here, not all; method: immunoSEQ multiplex PCR. The table has roughly 420,000 clones, 88% seen once; the top ten hold around 3.6%.

The TCR was taken from a person between 18 and 60 years old who received the Ad26.COV2.S COVID-19 vaccine or a placebo. Sequences were derived from peripheral blood, sampled in a trial of Ad26.COV2.S vaccine versus placebo. J is TRBJ1-1 and V is TRBV30, with D uncertain. DNA for the CDR3: TGTGCCTGGAGTTACAGCGGGAACACTGAAGCTTTCTTT. Amino acids: CAWSYSGNTEAFF.